This is a list of T cell receptor beta chains from one sample in a study of CXCR3-negative and CXCR3-positive naive CD8 T cells. One entry per CDR3 protein, without DNA, is what TCRdb gives after re-calling the 5' RACE reads. This sample contains about 110,000 distinct CDR3 sequences. Sequencing input: naive CXCR3+ CD8+ T cells from blood. These receptors all stem from a human donor in good health. Some clones in this sample may be carry-over from other donors' samples. CDR3s include the opening cysteine and the closing phenylalanine or tryptophan.

TRBV7-6	TRBJ1-2	CASSLEAGDRGLGYTF
TRBV10-1	TRBJ1-1	CASSETPTGNGTEAFF
TRBV2	TRBJ2-1	CASSSTGGVQFF
TRBV20-1	TRBJ2-1	CSAGQLAYNEQFF
TRBV20-1	TRBJ2-2	CSALAEPNTGELFF
TRBV12-3/TRBV12-4	TRBJ1-1	CASTITGANTEAFF
TRBV11-2	TRBJ2-7	CASSLGQGSHEQYF
TRBV27	TRBJ2-1	CASRPHLGLAVGYEQFF
TRBV11-2	TRBJ2-2	CASSTMTGENTGELFF
TRBV19	TRBJ1-1	CASRVGYTEAFF
TRBV4-2	TRBJ2-7	CASSQEGGNRFEQYF
TRBV5-4	TRBJ2-7	CASSSFTGTGTYEQYF
TRBV28	TRBJ2-7	CASSLLIGLANEQYF
TRBV29-1	TRBJ2-1	CSVEDTSGPLNEQFF
TRBV15	TRBJ2-7	CATSSLGEAGYEQYF
TRBV4-1	TRBJ2-2	CASSQDITGGTGELFF
TRBV7-9	TRBJ2-1	CASSGTGAGADEQFF
TRBV6-2/TRBV6-3	TRBJ2-7	CASSYVTEAYEQYF
TRBV7-2	TRBJ2-7	CASSLGLDYEQYF
TRBV5-1	TRBJ2-3	CASSLGQGSQDTQYF
TRBV7-9	TRBJ1-2	CASSLGTGDDYTF
TRBV7-9	TRBJ1-1	CASSADRGEGTEAFF
TRBV4-2	TRBJ2-2	CASSQDRGTGELFF
TRBV7-2	TRBJ2-1	CASSLLLHHNEQFF
TRBV5-1	TRBJ2-1	CASSLAPSGGITGNEQFF
TRBV27	TRBJ1-2	CASSLSGTTFYGYTF
TRBV18	TRBJ2-1	CASSPRPYGGDYNEQFF
TRBV4-1	TRBJ2-1	CASSQETGTSGRAF
TRBV7-9	TRBJ2-7	CASSYRDRGIHEQYF
TRBV20-1	TRBJ2-3	CSARGVPGTDTQYF
TRBV5-1	TRBJ1-1	CASSLWDSMNTEAFF
TRBV9	TRBJ2-6	CASSQGLAAISGANVLTF
TRBV5-1	TRBJ2-7	CASSFRAGDYEQYF
TRBV20-1	TRBJ2-7	CSAPLLGREPAYEQYF
TRBV29-1	TRBJ2-1	CSVEDGLDDEQFF
TRBV4-2	TRBJ1-2	CASSQGLRYGYTF
TRBV4-2	TRBJ1-1	CASSQVGGDGTEAFF
TRBV29-1	TRBJ2-7	CSVEFREGAYEQYF
TRBV15	TRBJ1-1	CATSARNGGRGDEAFF
TRBV29-1	TRBJ1-1	CSSDLRGTEAFF
TRBV2	TRBJ2-2	CASTPLAGSNTGELFF
TRBV10-2	TRBJ2-7	CASSVWDTYEQYF
TRBV7-9	TRBJ2-7	CASSPAGWYEQYF
TRBV29-1	TRBJ1-2	CSVELGTAIYGYTF
TRBV3-1	TRBJ2-7	CASSQASGRIYEQYF
TRBV5-4	TRBJ1-2	CASRFQRLFPGQGADGYTF
TRBV12-3/TRBV12-4	TRBJ2-1	CASIRGGQAYNEQFF
TRBV28	TRBJ2-1	CASSPRPGKYEQFF
TRBV4-1	TRBJ2-7	CASSQGWTLSYEQYF
TRBV27	TRBJ2-2	CASRVQGPGELFF
TRBV10-2	TRBJ2-3	CASSEEAGSTDTQYF
TRBV19	TRBJ2-7	CASSTRQGRTDEQYF
TRBV7-2	TRBJ2-7	CASSQTGTGAYEQYF
TRBV28	TRBJ2-1	CASTPSLGIYNEQFF
TRBV28	TRBJ2-1	CASREDRGHNEQFF
TRBV21-1	TRBJ2-5	CASSKVGKGNGQETQYF
TRBV28	TRBJ2-3	CASSWGGPGPDTQYF
TRBV7-9	TRBJ2-1	CASSDPSPPAYNEQFF
TRBV7-2	TRBJ2-5	CASSLYGEETQYF
TRBV4-1	TRBJ2-3	CASSQDLMNTQYF